The 23 T cell receptor beta chains below all came from one sample that was sequenced in a study of shared clonotypes between healthy human individuals. TCRdb keeps only in-frame clones here, not all; method: immunoSEQ multiplex PCR. This sample yields approximately 1,500,000 clones, of which roughly 96% are seen a single time; about 1% belongs to the top ten. Sequencing was carried out using naive CD4+ T cells sorted from blood. Subset in this sample: CD45RA+ positively selected. Source of these receptors: a man in his thirties or forties in good health.

Regarding this clone: The same CDR3 is also encoded by other DNA sequences in this sample. The CDR3 bases are TGTGCCAGCTCGGGACAGGGGGGGACCGGGGAGCTGTTTTTT. Protein product: CASSGQGGTGELFF. The chain employs TRBV2 and TRBJ2-2, with 11 positions matching TRBD1. V was pared by 8 bases and J by 5 bases, with 4 bases of the junction left unmatched. Germline CDR1 reads SNHLY; CDR2 reads FYNNEI. The CDR3 spans 14 residues. Variable domain in full (rest from reference TRBV2 and TRBJ2-2): EPEVTQTPSHQVTQMGQEVILRCVPISNHLYFYWYRQILGQKVEFLVSFYNNEISEKSEIFDDQFSVERPDGSNFTLKIRSTKLEDSAMYFCASSGQGGTGELFFGEGSRLTVL.

The chain is built from TRBV5-5 and TRBJ1-5; possible D gene TRBD1, 5 bases. V lost 0 bases and J lost 3, with 10 bases in between. Per germline, CDR1 SGHKS and CDR2 YYEKEE (reference sequence). CDR3 size: 15 residues. The CDR3 bases are TGTGCCAGCAGCTTGGTCGAAGGGACCAATCAGCCCCAGCATTTT. This encodes CASSLVEGTNQPQHF.

The rearrangement links TRBV2 to TRBJ1-1; D possibly corresponds to TRBD1 (5 bases). Germline values: CDR1 SNHLY, CDR2 FYNNEI. This CDR3 has 15 amino acids. V lost 8 bases, J lost 10 bases, and 26 bases lay in between. As DNA, the CDR3 is TGTGCCAGCGACACCCCGCCGGGGGAAGGTCGCGGAGCTTTCTTT. Protein product: CASDTPPGEGRGAFF.

This chain links TRBV14 with TRBJ2-2, with D tentatively TRBD2 (6 bases). The germline CDR1 and CDR2 sequences are SGHDN and FVKESK. This CDR3 contains 19 residues. V gave up 1 base and J gave up 4 bases, with 22 bases separating them. The CDR3 is CASSQVRDFRFWGTGELFF. The CDR3 region has the DNA TGTGCCAGCAGCCAAGTTCGGGACTTCCGCTTCTGGGGCACCGGGGAGCTGTTTTTT.

The V and J genes are TRBV5-1 and TRBJ2-3, with TRBD2 identical over 11 bases. Germline lookup yields CDR1 SGHRS and CDR2 YFSETQ. Trimming removed 4 bases from V and 1 base from J; junction bases left unmatched: 8. The CDR3 is 17 amino acids. In nucleotides, the CDR3 is TGCGCCAGCAGCCCCTCGACTAGCGGGATGGGCACAGATACGCAGTATTTT. Protein product: CASSPSTSGMGTDTQYF. Full variable domain (outside the CDR3, taken from reference TRBV5-1 and TRBJ2-3): KAGVTQTPRYLIKTRGQQVTLSCSPISGHRSVSWYQQTPGQGLQFLFEYFSETQRNKGNFPGRFSGRQFSNSRSEMNVSTLELGDSALYLCASSPSTSGMGTDTQYFGPGTRLTVL.

This clone was found a few times. The chain combines TRBV5-1 with TRBJ2-1; 13 nucleotides match TRBD2. CDR1 SGHRS and CDR2 YFSETQ come from the germline V gene. The CDR3 spans 16 residues. Trimming cost V 4 bases and J 4 bases; bases outside gene matches: 5. CDR3 DNA: TGCGCCAGCAGCGGGAGGACTAGCGGGAGTTACAATGAGCAGTTCTTC. Residues: CASSGRTSGSYNEQFF.

V usage is TRBV4-2 and J usage is TRBJ2-2; D gene unclear. This CDR3 region has 15 residues. Trimming cost V 0 bases and J 3 bases, with 8 bases left between them. CDR1 and CDR2 from the germline V gene are LGHNA and YNFKEQ. In DNA form, the CDR3 reads TGTGCCAGCAGCCAAGAACACCGAGACACCGGGGAGCTGTTTTTT. Translation gives CASSQEHRDTGELFF.

The rearrangement joins TRBV10-1 to TRBJ2-3; D is uncertain. The germline V gene encodes CDR1 WNHNN and CDR2 SYGVQD (reference sequence). V was trimmed by 0 bases and J by 4 bases, leaving 8 bases between them. The CDR3 covers 14 residues. The CDR3 region has the DNA TGCGCCAGCAGTGAGTCTGGCTATTCAGATACGCAGTATTTT. Its translation is CASSESGYSDTQYF.

This sequence joins TRBV10-3 and TRBJ1-2; D is unresolved. Per germline, CDR1 ENHRY and CDR2 SYGVKD. Deletions cut 7 bases from V and 0 bases from J, with 12 bases between. CDR3 length: 14 residues. The CDR3 protein is CAIKGYDTNYGYTF. CDR3 bases: TGTGCCATCAAAGGGTACGATACTAACTATGGCTACACCTTC.

The rearrangement joins TRBV7-2 to TRBJ2-2; D is ambiguous. Germline CDR1 reads SGHTA; CDR2 reads FQGNSA. The CDR3 has 14 amino acids. V dropped 0 bases and J dropped 3 bases, with 5 bases sitting between them. CDR3 DNA sequence: TGTGCCAGCAGCTTAGCGCAGTACACCGGGGAGCTGTTTTTT. It specifies CASSLAQYTGELFF.

The rearrangement joins TRBV6-1 to TRBJ1-1; D not certain. V was cut by 8 bases and J by 1 base, with 11 bases left in between. The CDR3 consists of 13 residues. The germline gives CDR1 MNHNS, CDR2 SASEGT. CDR3 residues: CASQIKENTEAFF. The CDR3 nucleotides are TGTGCCAGCCAAATTAAGGAGAACACTGAAGCTTTCTTT.

The chain is built from TRBV6-1 and TRBJ2-2; 8 nucleotides agree with TRBD2. Per the germline V gene, CDR1 is MNHNS and CDR2 is SASEGT. This CDR3 is built from 14 residues. V lost 5 bases and J lost 6; bases outside the gene matches: 5. This CDR3 reads CASSSGSRSGELFF. The CDR3, as DNA: TGTGCCAGCAGTAGCGGGAGTAGGTCCGGGGAGCTGTTTTTT.

The chain links TRBV29-1 to TRBJ2-3; D gene uncertain. The CDR3 consists of 12 residues. Germline V gene lookup returns CDR1 SQVTM and CDR2 ANQGSEA. Trimming took off 4 bases at V and 4 bases at J, with 9 bases between the two ends. For the CDR3, the DNA is TGCAGCGTTGGTCTTCCGTCAGATACGCAGTATTTT. This gives the protein CSVGLPSDTQYF.

The rearrangement joins TRBV2 to TRBJ1-1; D may be TRBD1 (6 bases). This CDR3 has 12 residues. Germline V gene data show CDR1 as SNHLY and CDR2 as FYNNEI. Trimming shortened V by 2 bases and J by 7 bases, and 8 bases separated the two germline ends. In DNA form, the CDR3 reads TGTGCCAGCAGTGAACGGACAGTTGAAGCTTTCTTT. This encodes CASSERTVEAFF. The full variable domain, completed using reference TRBV2 and TRBJ1-1, is EPEVTQTPSHQVTQMGQEVILRCVPISNHLYFYWYRQILGQKVEFLVSFYNNEISEKSEIFDDQFSVERPDGSNFTLKIRSTKLEDSAMYFCASSERTVEAFFGQGTRLTVV.

The chain carries TRBV5-4 and TRBJ2-5; D perhaps matches TRBD1 (6 bases). The ends were cut back, 4 bases at V and 0 bases at J, with 10 bases in the middle. Germline V lookup: CDR1 SGHNT, CDR2 YYREEE (reference sequence). The CDR3 contains 14 residues. The CDR3 sequence is CASSPNRDQETQYF. DNA of the CDR3: TGTGCCAGCAGCCCGAACAGGGACCAAGAGACCCAGTACTTC.

The V and J genes are TRBV18 and TRBJ2-5, with D perhaps assigned TRBD1 or TRBD2 (5 bases each). Per the germline V gene, CDR1 is KGHSH and CDR2 is LQKENI. The CDR3 contains 13 residues. V lost 4 bases and J 2 bases, leaving 8 bases between the germline ends. CDR3 DNA: TGTGCCAGCTCACAGGGACCTCAAGAGACCCAGTACTTC. Its protein is CASSQGPQETQYF.

The rearrangement uses TRBV7-9 and TRBJ2-3; weak D call: TRBD2 (6 bases). Germline CDR1 and CDR2: SEHNR and FQNEAQ (reference sequence). Deletions cut 3 bases from V and 4 bases from J, with 14 bases between. There are 15 residues in the CDR3. The DNA for the CDR3 is TGTGCCAGCAGCTTCGAGGACCCGGGGGCAGATACGCAGTATTTT. As protein: CASSFEDPGADTQYF.

The chain carries TRBV4-3 and TRBJ2-1, with 8 bases aligning to TRBD2. Germline CDR1 is LGHNA and CDR2 is YSLEER. The CDR3 sequence is 18 residues long. V dropped 0 bases and J dropped 0; count of bases not matched to a gene: 7. CDR3 sequence (DNA): TGCGCCAGCAGCCAAGATCCTAGCGGGCCGCCCTCCTACAATGAGCAGTTCTTC. It is translated as CASSQDPSGPPSYNEQFF.

As to this clone: This specimen includes other DNA sequences encoding the same CDR3. CDR3 protein: CASSLLDGSYGYTF. The CDR3 region has the DNA TGTGCCAGCAGTTTATTGGACGGAAGCTATGGCTACACCTTC. V usage is TRBV28 and J usage is TRBJ1-2; D remains ambiguous. Trimming took 1 base from V and 4 from J, leaving 10 bases between them. Germline loops: CDR1 MDHEN, CDR2 SYDVKM. This CDR3 contains 14 residues.

The CDR3 nucleotides read TGTGCCAGCAGTGCCGGTCGGGCAGGGCCCCTCGAGCAGTACTTC. Translated, it gives CASSAGRAGPLEQYF. The chain couples TRBV5-5 to TRBJ2-7, with a tentative D call TRBD1 (5 bases). The CDR3 length is 15 residues. Germline assignment: CDR1 SGHKS and CDR2 YYEKEE (reference sequence). V was pared by 5 bases and J by 6 bases, with 21 bases between.

J is TRBJ2-1 and V is TRBV2; 8 positions agree with TRBD2. Trimming took 2 bases from V and 4 from J; bases not matched to a gene: 16. The V gene's germline CDR1 is SNHLY and CDR2 FYNNEI. This CDR3 comprises 19 residues. For the CDR3, the DNA is TGTGCCAGCAGTGAAAAGGGTTTGGGTAGCGGGAAGTTTTACAATGAGCAGTTCTTC. It is translated as CASSEKGLGSGKFYNEQFF.

The chain uses TRBV7-9 and TRBJ1-1; D gene unclear. The V end was cut by 5 bases, the J end by 7 bases, with 14 bases between. The CDR3 spans 13 residues. Germline CDR1 is SEHNR and CDR2 is FQNEAQ (reference sequence). CDR3 in DNA: TGTGCCAGCAGCCTCACGGATGACGGTGAAGCTTTCTTT. Its translation is CASSLTDDGEAFF.

The chain carries TRBV5-1 and TRBJ2-7; 13 bases fit TRBD2. The germline gives CDR1 SGHRS, CDR2 YFSETQ. The CDR3 contains 17 residues. Trimming at V came to 4 bases and at J to 6 bases, leaving 13 bases not matched to a gene. CDR3: CASSPEKLAGGPSEQYF. The CDR3 DNA is TGCGCCAGCAGCCCCGAGAAACTAGCGGGAGGGCCCAGCGAGCAGTACTTC. Full variable domain (outside the CDR3, taken from reference TRBV5-1 and TRBJ2-7): KAGVTQTPRYLIKTRGQQVTLSCSPISGHRSVSWYQQTPGQGLQFLFEYFSETQRNKGNFPGRFSGRQFSNSRSEMNVSTLELGDSALYLCASSPEKLAGGPSEQYFGPGTRLTVT.